This T cell receptor (beta chain) was recorded in a study of blood T cell repertoires in COVID-19. As for the study in general: Samples taken during acute and convalescent COVID-19 were collected in the United States, Italy and Spain.

Comments on this clone: The junction shows a germline mismatch at one end, possibly a read error.

Only in-frame clones appear in the TCRdb table, and some are missing; sequencing was by immunoSEQ multiplex PCR. The sample carries over 200,000 clones, around 80% recorded once. CDR3 length equals 15 residues. CDR1 is SGHTA and CDR2 is FQGNSA in the germline V gene. The chain carries TRBV7-2 and TRBJ2-5; D call uncertain. Sequencing used peripheral blood. This TCR derives from a man aged 35 to 55 with acute or convalescent COVID-19. CDR3 nucleotide sequence: TGTGTCAGCAGCCCCCTCCCTCTTCTTCAAGAGACCCAGTACTTC. Protein sequence: CVSSPLPLLQETQYF.